This TCR beta chain stems from a study of blood T cell repertoires in COVID-19. Study summary: T cells, B-cell-depleted T cells, or PBMCs provided the cDNA or gDNA that served as material.

Trimming removed 7 bases from V and 1 base from J, with 16 bases in between. Germline assignment: CDR1 LGHNT and CDR2 FRNRAP. CDR3 length: 15 amino acids. In the original analysis: Counts of nucleated cells, estimated from reference gene primer amplification, were obtained. Only in-frame clones appear in the TCRdb table, and some are missing; sequencing was by immunoSEQ multiplex PCR. V and J calls and clone size are given by that table; D and trimming were obtained from the DNA. The sample has 70,000 to 90,000 clones; roughly 83% are singletons. The chain links TRBV12-5 to TRBJ1-1, with D maybe TRBD1 (6 bases). The sequence was obtained from a woman of 80 years or more with acute or convalescent COVID-19. The specimen was peripheral blood. Here the CDR3 reads CASARGRGPNTEAFF. The CDR3 bases are TGTGCTAGTGCGCGCGGCAGGGGTCCGAACACTGAAGCTTTCTTT.